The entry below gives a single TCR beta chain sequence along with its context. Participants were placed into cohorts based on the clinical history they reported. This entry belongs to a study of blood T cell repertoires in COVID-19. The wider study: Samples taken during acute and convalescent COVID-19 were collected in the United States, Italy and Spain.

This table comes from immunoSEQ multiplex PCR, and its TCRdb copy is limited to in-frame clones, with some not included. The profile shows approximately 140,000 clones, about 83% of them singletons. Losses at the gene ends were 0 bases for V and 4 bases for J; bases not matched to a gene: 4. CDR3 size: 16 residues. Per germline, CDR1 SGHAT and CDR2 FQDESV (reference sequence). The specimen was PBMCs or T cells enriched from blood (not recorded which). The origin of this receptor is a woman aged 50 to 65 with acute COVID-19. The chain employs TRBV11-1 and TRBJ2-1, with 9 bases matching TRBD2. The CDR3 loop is CASSLAPSGIYNEQFF. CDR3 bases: TGTGCCAGCAGCTTAGCGCCTAGCGGGATATACAATGAGCAGTTCTTC.